These T cell receptor beta chains were read from a single sample in a study of cytomegalovirus exposure and HLA in healthy donors. Clones were sequenced by immunoSEQ multiplex PCR, and TCRdb holds only the in-frame ones, with some missing. The sample lists 200,000 to 250,000 clones, approximately 81% seen once, with 8% in the top ten. The material sequenced was PBMCs. Receptor source: a woman in her sixties in good health and CMV-seropositive. CDR3s include the opening cysteine and the closing phenylalanine or tryptophan. D genes are given only for firm matches. A row's size may be missing; if present it is once, few, many or a size class.

clone_size	d_call	v_call	j_call	cdr3_aa	cdr3_nt
-	-	TRBV18	TRBJ2-1	CASSPRTSSSPNEQFF	TGTGCCAGCTCACCACGTACTAGCTCCTCTCCCAATGAGCAGTTCTTC
-	TRBD2	TRBV28	TRBJ2-7	CATIPFGMGLAGGYEQYF	TGTGCCACCATCCCCTTTGGGATGGGACTAGCGGGAGGTTACGAGCAGTACTTC
-	-	TRBV2	TRBJ2-5	CASSVDRQETQYF	TGTGCCAGCAGTGTCGACAGACAAGAGACCCAGTACTTC
-	-	TRBV18	TRBJ2-7	CASSPPSRFYEQYF	TGTGCCAGCTCACCACCGTCCAGGTTCTACGAGCAGTACTTC
-	-	TRBV2	TRBJ2-7	CASSEEVTGVGEQYF	TGCGCCAGCAGTGAGGAGGTAACGGGAGTAGGCGAGCAGTACTTC
-	TRBD2	TRBV29-1	TRBJ2-3	CSVAASGDTQYF	TGCAGCGTTGCGGCTAGCGGCGATACGCAGTATTTT
-	TRBD2	TRBV7-3	TRBJ2-7	CASPPGTSWSGYEQYF	TGTGCCAGTCCCCCCGGGACTAGTTGGAGCGGTTACGAGCAGTACTTC
-	-	TRBV5-1	TRBJ2-7	CASNPGTMSYEQYF	TGCGCCAGCAATCCCGGGACAATGTCCTACGAGCAGTACTTC
-	-	TRBV11-3	TRBJ2-1	CASSLIPDNEQFF	TGTGCCAGCAGCTTAATCCCAGACAATGAGCAGTTCTTC
-	-	TRBV5-1	TRBJ1-2	CASSASRTEDGYTF	TGCGCCAGCAGCGCCTCCCGGACAGAGGATGGCTACACCTTC
-	-	TRBV29-1	TRBJ2-7	CSVEMRDTSYEQYF	TGCAGCGTTGAAATGAGGGACACCTCCTACGAGCAGTACTTC
-	TRBD1	TRBV7-9	TRBJ2-7	CASSLGQGEREQYF	TGTGCCAGCAGCCTTGGACAGGGGGAAAGGGAGCAGTACTTC
-	TRBD1	TRBV29-1	TRBJ2-7	CSVRQGVYEQYF	TGCAGCGTCCGACAGGGTGTCTACGAGCAGTACTTC
-	TRBD1	TRBV5-6	TRBJ2-7	CASSSIQGAGNEQYF	TGTGCCAGCAGCTCGATACAGGGGGCGGGCAACGAGCAGTACTTC
-	-	TRBV2	TRBJ2-7	CASRIGRNSEQYF	TGTGCCAGCAGGATCGGGAGAAACTCCGAGCAGTACTTC
-	TRBD2	TRBV7-8	TRBJ2-1	CASSVTSGYSYNEQFF	TGTGCCAGCAGCGTGACTAGCGGGTACTCCTACAATGAGCAGTTCTTC
few	TRBD2	TRBV6-4	TRBJ2-2	CASSDGVWREVANTGELFF	TGTGCCAGCAGTGATGGGGTTTGGCGGGAGGTCGCGAACACCGGGGAGCTGTTTTTT
-	-	TRBV27	TRBJ2-6	CASRQGLSSGANVLTF	TGTGCCAGCAGGCAGGGTCTTAGCTCTGGGGCCAACGTCCTGACTTTC
-	TRBD1	TRBV5-1	TRBJ2-1	CASSRQGLATGYNEQFF	TGCGCCAGCAGCCGACAGGGTTTGGCAACCGGGTACAATGAGCAGTTCTTC
-	-	TRBV5-6	TRBJ1-4	CASSLVGEKLFF	TGTGCCAGCAGCTTGGTCGGGGAAAAACTGTTTTTT
-	-	TRBV11-2	TRBJ2-7	CASSLDTYYEQYF	TGTGCCAGCAGCTTAGACACCTACTACGAGCAGTACTTC
-	TRBD2	TRBV7-3	TRBJ2-1	CASSFGLAGDEQFF	TGTGCCAGCAGCTTCGGACTAGCGGGAGATGAGCAGTTCTTC